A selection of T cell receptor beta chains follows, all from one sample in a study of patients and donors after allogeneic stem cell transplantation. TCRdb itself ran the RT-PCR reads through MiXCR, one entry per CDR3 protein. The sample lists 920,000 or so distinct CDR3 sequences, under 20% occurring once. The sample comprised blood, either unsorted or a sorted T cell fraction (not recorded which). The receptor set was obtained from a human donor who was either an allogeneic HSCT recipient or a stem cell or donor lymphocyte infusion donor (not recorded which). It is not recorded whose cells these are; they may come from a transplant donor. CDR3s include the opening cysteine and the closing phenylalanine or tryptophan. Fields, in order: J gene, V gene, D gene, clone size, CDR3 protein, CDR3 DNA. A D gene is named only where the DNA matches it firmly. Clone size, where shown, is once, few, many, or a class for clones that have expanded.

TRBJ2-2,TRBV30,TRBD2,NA,CAWTVLGRARRTGELFF,TGTGCCTGGACGGTCCTCGGGAGGGCTCGTCGCACCGGGGAGCTGTTTTTT
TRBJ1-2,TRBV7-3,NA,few,CASSLSSGTSYTF,TGTGCCAGCAGCTTAAGTTCAGGGACCAGCTACACCTTC
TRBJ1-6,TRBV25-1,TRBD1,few,CASSTRDSYNSPLHF,TGTGCCAGCAGTACCCGGGACAGTTATAATTCACCCCTCCACTTT
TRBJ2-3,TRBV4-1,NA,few,CASSQGQGIGDTQYF,TGCGCCAGCAGCCAAGGTCAGGGAATTGGAGATACGCAGTATTTT
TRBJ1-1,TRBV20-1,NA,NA,CSACRDRTEAFF,TGCAGTGCTTGCAGGGATCGAACTGAAGCTTTCTTT
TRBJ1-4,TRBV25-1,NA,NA,CASSEWGVTNEKLFF,TGTGCCAGCAGTGAATGGGGGGTAACTAATGAAAAACTGTTTTTT
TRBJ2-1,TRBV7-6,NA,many,CASSFLPPGPKTIDEQFF,TGTGCCAGCAGCTTTCTACCCCCGGGCCCCAAAACAATTGATGAGCAGTTCTTC
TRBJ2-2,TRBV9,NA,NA,CASREGLPGSSNTGELFF,TGTGCCAGCAGAGAAGGCCTTCCGGGATCCTCGAACACCGGGGAGCTGTTTTTT
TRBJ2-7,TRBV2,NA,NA,CASLLRAGFYEQYF,TGTGCCAGCCTCCTTCGGGCAGGTTTTTACGAGCAGTACTTC
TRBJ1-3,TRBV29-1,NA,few,CSVRISGNTIYF,TGCAGCGTCAGGATCTCTGGAAACACCATATATTTT